The next 13 T cell receptor beta chains were all read from a single sample in a study of T cell changes during pregnancy in multiple sclerosis. Using immunoSEQ multiplex PCR, the repertoire was profiled, and TCRdb retains in-frame clones only, with some absent. The sample lists around 45,000 clones, 75% to 90% occurring once. Sequenced material: CD8+ T cells from peripheral blood mononuclear cells, taken in the second trimester of pregnancy. These receptor sequences come from a female donor with multiple sclerosis, enrolled in a pregnancy study.

V usage is TRBV27 and J usage is TRBJ1-1; 8 bases align to TRBD1. The CDR3 covers 13 residues. Germline V lookup: CDR1 MNHEY, CDR2 SMNVEV (reference sequence). V gave up 6 bases and J gave up 7 bases; unmatched junction bases: 7. The CDR3 loop reads CASSLTGAIEAFF. In nucleotides, the CDR3 is TGTGCCAGCAGCCTGACAGGGGCTATTGAAGCTTTCTTT.

Written as DNA, the CDR3 is TGTGCCAGCAGTGCGTGGGGCTATAATCAGCCCCAGCATTTT. Translated, it gives CASSAWGYNQPQHF. The chain couples TRBV2 to TRBJ1-5, with a possible D match to TRBD1 (5 bases). V was shortened by 4 bases and J by 4 bases, with 11 bases between the two germline ends. Germline V gene sequence: CDR1 SNHLY, CDR2 FYNNEI. The CDR3 totals 14 residues.

V is TRBV6-8 and J is TRBJ1-6; D call uncertain. V lost 5 bases, J lost 6 bases, and 17 bases lay in between. The CDR3 sequence is 16 residues long. CDR1 is MNHGY and CDR2 is SAAAGT in the germline V gene. The CDR3 region is CASSLPPGYGNSPLHF. CDR3 nucleotide sequence: TGTGCCAGCAGTCTTCCCCCGGGATACGGTAATTCACCCCTCCACTTT.

The V gene is TRBV10-2, the J gene TRBJ2-1; D call uncertain. Trimming stripped 7 bases from V and 7 bases from J, with 14 bases between. The germline CDR1 and CDR2 sequences are WSHSY and SAAADI. There are 13 residues in the CDR3. Here the CDR3 reads CASKKRRWNEQFF. CDR3 coding DNA: TGCGCCAGCAAAAAGCGAAGATGGAATGAGCAGTTCTTC.

The chain combines TRBV9 with TRBJ1-1, with D tentatively TRBD1 (6 bases). Germline V gene data show CDR1 as SGDLS and CDR2 as YYNGEE. The CDR3 sequence is 12 residues long. V was clipped by 5 bases and J by 8 bases, with 13 bases between them. The CDR3 is CASSTSGTEAFF. DNA of the CDR3: TGTGCCAGCAGTACATCCGGGACAGAAGCTTTCTTT.

The rearrangement uses TRBV19 and TRBJ2-7, with a possible D match to TRBD1 (5 bases). Germline-derived CDR1 and CDR2 are LNHDA and SQIVND (reference sequence). Trimming cost V 6 bases and J 0 bases, with 15 bases left between them. The CDR3 contains 15 residues. CDR3 sequence (DNA): TGTGCCAGTAGCCCGGCCAGGGCCCACTCCTACGAGCAGTACTTC. It yields the protein CASSPARAHSYEQYF.

The V and J genes are TRBV4-1 and TRBJ1-2; D is uncertain. CDR3 length equals 16 residues. Trimming pared 2 bases from V and 6 bases from J, leaving 19 bases between. Germline loops: CDR1 MGHRA, CDR2 YSYEKL. CDR3 residues: CASSQNLVSDGNGYTF. CDR3 DNA: TGCGCCAGCAGCCAAAATTTGGTATCAGACGGGAATGGCTACACCTTC.

The rearrangement uses TRBV18 and TRBJ1-1; D is undetermined. This CDR3 contains 14 residues. Deletions cut 3 bases from V and 0 bases from J, with 8 bases between. The germline V gene has CDR1 KGHSH and CDR2 LQKENI. CDR3 amino acids: CASSPFSVNTEAFF. CDR3 DNA sequence: TGTGCCAGCTCACCTTTCAGTGTGAACACTGAAGCTTTCTTT.

The chain recombines TRBV6-5 with TRBJ1-4, with D maybe TRBD1 (5 bases). The CDR3 consists of 15 residues. Germline V lookup: CDR1 MNHEY, CDR2 SVGAGI. Trimming cost V 5 bases and J 6 bases, with 16 bases left between them. The CDR3 region has the DNA TGTGCCAGCAGTGGGAACGGGGGGATAGATGAAAAACTGTTTTTT. This codes for CASSGNGGIDEKLFF.

The chain has TRBV10-3 and TRBJ2-1; the match to TRBD1 covers 7 bases. With 5 bases clipped from V and 3 bases from J, the junction kept 7 bases outside the gene matches. In germline, CDR1 is ENHRY, CDR2 SYGVKD. The CDR3 contains 15 residues. The CDR3 protein is CAISTDRDDYNEQFF. Here the CDR3 DNA reads TGTGCCATCAGTACCGACAGGGACGACTACAATGAGCAGTTCTTC.

V is TRBV15 and J is TRBJ2-3; 7 bases are a match to TRBD2. The ends lost 0 bases at V and 0 bases at J; junction bases unmatched: 6. CDR1 and CDR2 from the germline V gene are LNHNV and YYDKDF (reference sequence). The CDR3 is made up of 17 amino acids. The chain's CDR3 is CATSRDLSGGSTDTQYF. CDR3 DNA sequence: TGTGCCACCAGCAGAGATTTATCCGGGGGGAGCACAGATACGCAGTATTTT.

Here the CDR3 reads CASSDSSVSGANVLTF. Here the CDR3 DNA reads TGTGCCAGCAGTGACTCGAGCGTCTCTGGGGCCAACGTCCTGACTTTC. The chain carries TRBV6-4 and TRBJ2-6; D gene ambiguous. The germline gives CDR1 MRHNA, CDR2 SNTAGT. Trimming shortened V by 0 bases and J by 0 bases, and 6 bases separated the two germline ends. The length of the CDR3 is 16 residues.

This chain joins TRBV5-6 and TRBJ1-2; 7 bases map to TRBD1. V trimming: 1 base; J trimming: 0 bases; junction bases outside the gene matches: 12. The CDR3 covers 18 residues. Germline CDR1 and CDR2: SGHDT and YYEEEE. CDR3 nucleotides: TGTGCCAGCAGCTTGCCGGACCCGACAGGGATCGCTAACTATGGCTACACCTTC. This sequence encodes CASSLPDPTGIANYGYTF.